This T cell receptor beta chain appears in the sequencing data of a study of blood T cell repertoires in COVID-19. Study context: Samples came from the United States, Italy and Spain, spanning acute and convalescent COVID-19. PBMCs, B-cell-depleted T cells, or T cells provided the cDNA or gDNA that made up the material.

The V segment lost 0 bases and the J segment 5 bases; nucleotides outside the gene matches: 10. Per germline, CDR1 SGHAT and CDR2 FQNNGV. The CDR3 spans 16 residues. As handled by the study authors: Reference gene primer amplification gave estimated nucleated cell counts. Here immunoSEQ multiplex PCR was the method, and the copy in TCRdb shows in-frame clones only, minus some. From that table come the V and J calls and clone size; the DNA was used to work out D and trimming. The sample lists approximately 12,000 clones; 75% to 85% were seen once. The receptor was derived from a man aged 35-49 years with active or convalescent COVID-19. This sequence joins TRBV11-2 and TRBJ2-7; 7 positions agree with TRBD1. Sample: peripheral blood. The CDR3 sequence is CASSLDSDRAGHEQYF. CDR3 sequence (DNA): TGTGCCAGCAGCTTAGATAGTGACAGGGCAGGCCACGAGCAGTACTTC.